The entry below gives a single T cell receptor (beta chain) sequence along with its context. The data stem from a study of blood T cell repertoires in COVID-19. In germline, CDR1 is SGDLS, CDR2 YYNGEE. Deletions cut 0 bases from V and 2 bases from J, with 9 bases between. This CDR3 spans 14 amino acids. Profiled with immunoSEQ multiplex PCR; TCRdb holds only in-frame clones, not every one. The table lists 200,000 to 250,000 clones, roughly nine tenths of them singletons. J is TRBJ2-7 and V is TRBV9, with D possibly being TRBD1 (6 bases). Sequencing was done on a sample of PBMCs or T cells enriched from blood (not recorded which). The TCR sequence derives from a woman aged 18-29 years in a cohort exposed to, infected with or recovered from COVID-19 (not recorded which). In nucleotides, the CDR3 is TGTGCCAGCAGCGTAGCACAGGGACCCTACGAGCAGTACTTC. It is translated as CASSVAQGPYEQYF.